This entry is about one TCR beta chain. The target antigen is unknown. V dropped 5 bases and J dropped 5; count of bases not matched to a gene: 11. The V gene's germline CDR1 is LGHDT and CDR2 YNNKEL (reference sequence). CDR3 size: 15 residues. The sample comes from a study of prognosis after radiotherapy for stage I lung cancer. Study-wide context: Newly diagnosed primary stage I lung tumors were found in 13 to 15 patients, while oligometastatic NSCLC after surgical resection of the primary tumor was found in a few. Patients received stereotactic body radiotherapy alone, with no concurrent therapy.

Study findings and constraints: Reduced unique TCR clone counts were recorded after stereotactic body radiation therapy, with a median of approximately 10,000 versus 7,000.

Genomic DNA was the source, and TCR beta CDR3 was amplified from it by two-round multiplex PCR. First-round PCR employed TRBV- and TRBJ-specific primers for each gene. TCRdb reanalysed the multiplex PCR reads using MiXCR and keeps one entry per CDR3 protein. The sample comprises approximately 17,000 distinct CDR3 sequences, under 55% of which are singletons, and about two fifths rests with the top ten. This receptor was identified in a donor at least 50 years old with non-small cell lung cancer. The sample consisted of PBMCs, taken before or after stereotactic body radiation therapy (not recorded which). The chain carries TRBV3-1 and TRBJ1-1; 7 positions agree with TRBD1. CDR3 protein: CASSSQTGRRTEAFF. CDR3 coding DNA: TGTGCCAGCAGCTCCCAGACAGGGAGAAGGACTGAAGCTTTCTTT.